This T cell receptor (beta chain) was identified in a study of blood T cell repertoires in COVID-19. Study-wide context: Acute and convalescent COVID-19 specimens originated in the United States, Italy and Spain. Nucleic acid was either cDNA or gDNA, and it came from T cells, B-cell-depleted T cells, or PBMCs.

The CDR3 covers 15 residues. Per germline, CDR1 LNHNV and CDR2 YYDKDF (reference sequence). V dropped 1 base and J dropped 2; count of bases not matched to a gene: 5. Authors' data handling: Estimates of nucleated cell counts were drawn from the amplification of reference gene primers. Assay: immunoSEQ multiplex PCR; the TCRdb copy retains only in-frame clones and omits some. The V and J calls and the clone size are those of that table, but D and trimming were determined from the DNA. The table has under 250,000 clones, almost 85% seen once. The TCR originated in a woman aged 45-60 years with active or convalescent COVID-19. The sample comprised peripheral blood. The chain uses TRBV15 and TRBJ2-7, with 7 positions matching TRBD1. The CDR3: CATSRVLGTAYEQYF. The CDR3 coding sequence is TGTGCCACCAGCAGAGTCCTCGGGACAGCCTACGAGCAGTACTTC.